Listed below are T cell receptor beta chains from one sample, sequenced in a study of shared clonotypes between healthy human individuals. TCRdb's table, derived via immunoSEQ multiplex PCR, lists solely in-frame clones and lacks some. The sample includes millions of clones, 85% to 95% of them seen just once. The material sequenced was naive CD8+ T cells sorted from blood. These receptors all stem from a man aged 18 to 30 in good health. Both conserved end residues are part of each CDR3.

j_call v_call cdr3_aa
TRBJ1-5 TRBV19 CASSMSGGGSGQPQHF
TRBJ2-7 TRBV7-9 CASSLRDREYEQYF
TRBJ2-1 TRBV29-1 CSAEDPPGYNEQFF
TRBJ2-3 TRBV7-9 CASSQGVSDTQYF
TRBJ1-2 TRBV6-5 CASSYSQGTYGYTF
TRBJ2-2 TRBV7-9 CASSLVGPNTGELFF
TRBJ2-1 TRBV10-2 CASRQGTGDYNEQFF
TRBJ2-5 TRBV9 CASSHDRETQYF
TRBJ1-1 TRBV18 CASSLTGGGTEAFF
TRBJ2-2 TRBV7-2 CASSLVVLAGEVAGELFF
TRBJ2-3 TRBV4-2 CASSPEGLAGPRGTDTQYF
TRBJ1-1 TRBV7-9 CASSPPRGLAAEAFF
TRBJ1-3 TRBV6-5 CASGRDSASGNTIYF
TRBJ2-7 TRBV28 CASSLARSSYEQYF
TRBJ1-2 TRBV29-1 CSVEGEFYGYTF
TRBJ1-6 TRBV30 CAWSYSGLYNSPLHF
TRBJ1-2 TRBV10-3 CAISEAGKSYGYTF
TRBJ2-3 TRBV7-9 CASSLGTFPSTDTQYF
TRBJ2-1 TRBV10-3 CAISDYLGDRVDNEQFF
TRBJ2-1 TRBV5-4 CASSLFPGPNEQFF
TRBJ1-3 TRBV4-1 CASSQEDRGTSHGNTIYF
TRBJ2-7 TRBV27 CASSSGTSAHEQYF
TRBJ2-5 TRBV19 CASSPRTVNQETQYF
TRBJ2-7 TRBV18 CASSTTSDVYEQYF
TRBJ2-5 TRBV4-3 CASSQLKSHQETQYF
TRBJ2-7 TRBV5-4 CASSRDTPYEQYF
TRBJ2-5 TRBV14 CASSHDRGRQRETQYF
TRBJ1-6 TRBV7-9 CASSSDREGGSPLHF
TRBJ1-1 TRBV5-6 CASRAPNTEAFF
TRBJ2-2 TRBV7-3 CASSLDPMGQASTGELFF
TRBJ2-3 TRBV25-1 CATFGSADTQYF
TRBJ2-1 TRBV27 CASSHGTSGYNEQFF
TRBJ2-2 TRBV4-1 CASSPSQLVRAGELFF
TRBJ2-7 TRBV4-1 CASSQVRTGSYEQYF
TRBJ1-6 TRBV19 CASSIGGLAGNSPLHF
TRBJ1-1 TRBV7-8 CASRRSRGTEAFF
TRBJ2-7 TRBV6-1 CASSDLQRELGEQYF
TRBJ2-3 TRBV2 CASRNPGTSSTDTQYF
NA TRBV4-1 CASSQRQGVNEQYF
TRBJ2-3 TRBV28 CASSTGTGGPTDTQYF
TRBJ2-1 TRBV12-5 CASGDPTSGSWDEQFF
TRBJ2-7 TRBV6-5 CASSRGTSGINEQYF
TRBJ1-1 TRBV6-1 CASSALQGPNTEAFF
TRBJ2-1 TRBV18 CAGGAGEQFF
TRBJ2-2 TRBV4-3 CASSQDLPSRDTGELFF
TRBJ1-1 TRBV5-4 CASSLGNWAFF
TRBJ2-7 TRBV27 CASSLDADSYEQYF
TRBJ1-5 TRBV2 CASSSTTGVGNQPQHF
TRBJ1-6 TRBV7-6 CASSSPGEGSPLHF
TRBJ2-2 TRBV27 CASSLAVTGELFF
TRBJ1-5 TRBV28 CASSPDSFNQPQHF
TRBJ2-7 TRBV30 CAWRGGTGGTHEQYF
TRBJ2-7 TRBV11-1 CASSDHPGQGNYYEQYF
TRBJ2-4 TRBV30 CAWSGIGTIQYF
TRBJ2-1 TRBV19 CASSPFFGGLNEQFF
TRBJ2-1 TRBV7-2 CASSLVREGRAEQFF
TRBJ2-5 TRBV5-1 CASSLSWGETQYF
TRBJ2-4 TRBV4-1 CASSQEEWGALAKNIQYF
TRBJ2-1 TRBV4-3 CASSQADVAGGIYNEQFF